Sequencing of this T cell receptor (beta chain) was carried out in a study of cytotoxic CD8 clonotypes in ibrutinib-treated CLL. Study context: Overall, around 25 responses were partial and 2 complete; following median roughly six years, around 15 patients stayed remitted and approximately 12 progressed.

PBMCs that had been cryopreserved were the source of roughly 2 micrograms of genomic DNA for TCR beta libraries. Clones were sequenced by immunoSEQ multiplex PCR, and TCRdb holds only the in-frame ones, with some missing. The sample holds hundreds of thousands of clones, 67% seen once. General observations from the study: Sampling schedules were unmatched across sustained-remission and progressing patients. The study found public clonotypes uncommon, contracting or stable on treatment.

Worth noting for this clone: The antigen remains undetermined.

CDR3 length: 15 amino acids. Per germline, CDR1 SGHVS and CDR2 FQNEAQ. The V gene end was trimmed by 5 bases and the J gene end by 3 bases; junction bases not matched to a gene: 10. The chain couples TRBV7-8 to TRBJ2-7; 7 nucleotides agree with TRBD2. The receptor was derived from a human donor with chronic lymphocytic leukemia. Source: PBMCs, taken after 36 months of ibrutinib treatment. The CDR3 is CASSPTLGGDYEQYF. In nucleotides, the CDR3 is TGTGCCAGCAGCCCCACGTTGGGGGGGGACTACGAGCAGTACTTC.